Presented here are 17 T cell receptor beta chains from one specimen sequenced in a study of blood T cell repertoires in COVID-19. The data were produced by immunoSEQ multiplex PCR, yet TCRdb's version contains in-frame clones alone and is incomplete. Among about 190,000 clones listed, around 83% were seen once. The sequencing sample was made of peripheral blood. The receptors shown here come from a woman of 80 years or more with acute or convalescent COVID-19.

V is TRBV7-2 and J is TRBJ1-1, with TRBD1 identical over 12 bases. V lost 5 bases and J lost 5; bases outside the gene matches: 12. CDR1 and CDR2 from the germline V gene are SGHTA and FQGNSA. The CDR3 is 17 amino acids. CDR3 amino acids: CASSPKGQGAGGTEAFF. DNA for the CDR3: TGTGCCAGCAGCCCCAAGGGACAGGGGGCTGGGGGTACTGAAGCTTTCTTT.

V and J are TRBV5-1 and TRBJ1-6; TRBD1 aligns across 7 bases. This CDR3 spans 13 amino acids. Germline V gene lookup returns CDR1 SGHRS and CDR2 YFSETQ. V was clipped by 6 bases and J by 7 bases; unmatched bases: 4. CDR3 nucleotide sequence: TGCGCCAGCACAACAGGGGACAATTCACCCCTCCACTTT. Translating gives CASTTGDNSPLHF.

The CDR3 nucleotides read TGTGCCAGCAGTTCTCCTAATGCGATAACACCACTATTGAACACTGAAGCTTTCTTT. This gives the protein CASSSPNAITPLLNTEAFF. This chain connects TRBV28 to TRBJ1-1, with D unresolved. The CDR3 loop spans 19 amino acids. In germline, CDR1 is MDHEN, CDR2 SYDVKM. The V gene lost 4 bases and the J gene lost 0 bases, with 24 bases spanning the gap.

This clone showed up just once. This sequence joins TRBV3-1 (or the pseudogene TRBV3-2) and TRBJ1-6; D might be TRBD1 (6 bases). Germline V gene sequence: CDR1 LGHDT, CDR2 YNNKEL (reference sequence). The CDR3 totals 18 residues. V dropped 4 bases and J dropped 9 bases, with 25 bases sitting between them. For the CDR3, the DNA is TGTGCCAGCAGCCGAGACCCTTTTCCCGGGACAATCGGTTCACCCCTCCACTTT. Its translation: CASSRDPFPGTIGSPLHF.

V gene TRBV3-1 (or the pseudogene TRBV3-2) combines with J gene TRBJ1-2; D possibly corresponds to TRBD1 (6 bases). V gave up 8 bases and J gave up 4 bases, with 8 bases separating them. From germline, CDR1 is LGHDT and CDR2 YNNKEL (reference sequence). This CDR3 is 11 amino acids long. The CDR3: CASSGVYGYTF. Written as DNA, the CDR3 is TGTGCCAGCTCAGGGGTCTATGGCTACACCTTC.

V usage is TRBV19 and J usage is TRBJ1-6; D is unresolved. Germline V gene data show CDR1 as LNHDA and CDR2 as SQIVND (reference sequence). The germline V and J ends were trimmed by 2 bases and 0 bases, with 8 bases remaining between them. The CDR3 loop spans 16 amino acids. CDR3 sequence (DNA): TGTGCCAGTAGTATAAGCATGAGCTCCTATAATTCACCCCTCCACTTT. Translated, it gives CASSISMSSYNSPLHF.

The V call is TRBV5-1, the J call TRBJ2-4; possibly TRBD1 for D (6 bases). Per the germline V gene, CDR1 is SGHRS and CDR2 is YFSETQ. The CDR3 loop spans 15 amino acids. Trimming removed 0 bases at V and 0 bases at J, with 7 bases between. This chain's CDR3 is CASSLGGQAKNIQYF. Written as DNA, the CDR3 is TGCGCCAGCAGCTTGGGGGGGCAAGCCAAAAACATTCAGTACTTC.

V is TRBV5-1 and J is TRBJ1-1; no clear D gene. CDR3 length: 13 amino acids. CDR1 is SGHRS and CDR2 is YFSETQ in the germline V gene. Between the trimmed V and J ends, which lost 4 bases and 5 bases, there was a span of 12 bases. DNA of the CDR3: TGCGCCAGCAGCCTCTTACTCGGGACTGAAGCTTTCTTT. This sequence encodes CASSLLLGTEAFF.

The CDR3 spells CASSPGLGASYEQYF. The CDR3 bases are TGTGCCAGCAGCCCCGGTTTGGGGGCCTCCTACGAGCAGTACTTC. This chain connects TRBV7-2 to TRBJ2-7; possible D gene TRBD1, 6 bases. V was shortened by 5 bases and J by 0 bases, with 14 bases between the two germline ends. Germline lookup yields CDR1 SGHTA and CDR2 FQGNSA. The CDR3 is 15 residues long.

The chain uses TRBV5-1 and TRBJ2-2; a possible D gene is TRBD2 (5 bases). Trimming removed 1 base at V and 0 bases at J, with 10 bases between. Germline V gives CDR1 SGHRS, CDR2 YFSETQ. This CDR3 has 16 amino acids. The CDR3 region is CASSLPFGTNTGELFF. The CDR3 nucleotides read TGCGCCAGCAGCTTGCCATTCGGGACGAACACCGGGGAGCTGTTTTTT.

The chain joins TRBV19 to TRBJ2-1, with 9 bases identical to TRBD2. Germline CDR1 is LNHDA and CDR2 is SQIVND (reference sequence). V shed 3 bases and J 7 bases; nucleotides not matched to a gene: 10. The CDR3 runs to 16 residues. The CDR3, as DNA: TGTGCCAGTAGTATCCTCGCGGGAGGGCCAAGGAATGAGCAGTTCTTC. Encoded protein: CASSILAGGPRNEQFF.

This clone was counted once. V is TRBV5-1 and J is TRBJ1-1; TRBD1 is a possible D gene (6 bases). The CDR3 has 14 amino acids. Germline CDR1 SGHRS, CDR2 YFSETQ. Trimming stripped 4 bases from V and 2 bases from J, with 12 bases between. The CDR3, as DNA: TGCGCCAGCAGCCCGGGGACACCCAACACTGAAGCTTTCTTT. It yields the protein CASSPGTPNTEAFF.

This clone was recorded only once. This chain connects TRBV23-1 to TRBJ2-7; D remains unclear. TRBV23-1 is an ORF, and what it does is uncertain. Between the trimmed V and J ends, which lost 1 base and 1 base, there was a span of 5 bases. The CDR3 extends over 13 amino acids. CDR3 residues: CASSQLLSYEQYF. DNA of the CDR3: TGCGCCAGCAGTCAATTGTTATCCTACGAGCAGTACTTC.

The rearrangement links TRBV4-3 to TRBJ2-6; the D gene is possibly TRBD1 (5 bases). Trimming took off 5 bases at V and 2 bases at J, with 13 bases between the two ends. Germline CDR1 and CDR2: LGHNA and YSLEER. The CDR3 consists of 16 residues. As DNA, the CDR3 is TGCGCCAGCAGCAAACAGGCATTAACTGGGGCCAACGTCCTGACTTTC. This translates into CASSKQALTGANVLTF.

CDR3 in DNA: TGTGCCAGCAGTTTATTGAGCAGCGGGAGGGCCGGGGAGACCCAGTACTTC. It encodes CASSLLSSGRAGETQYF. V usage is TRBV28 and J usage is TRBJ2-5; 10 nucleotides match TRBD2. After removal of 1 base from V and 5 bases from J, the junction contained 10 bases not matched to a gene. This CDR3 region has 17 residues. Germline V gene data show CDR1 as MDHEN and CDR2 as SYDVKM.

The chain combines TRBV6-2 or TRBV6-3 with TRBJ2-7; 9 bases align to TRBD1. Losses at the gene ends were 3 bases for V and 6 bases for J; bases not matched to a gene: 12. CDR3 length equals 16 residues. Germline CDR1 reads MNHEY; CDR2 reads SVGEGT. The CDR3 protein is CASSYYTGGASGEQYF. The CDR3 DNA is TGTGCCAGCAGTTATTATACAGGGGGCGCTTCGGGCGAGCAGTACTTC.

The chain links TRBV5-8 to TRBJ2-4; D call uncertain. The CDR3 is 11 amino acids. The V gene lost 0 bases and the J gene lost 15 bases, with 10 bases spanning the gap. The germline V gene has CDR1 SGHTS and CDR2 YDEGEE. The CDR3 DNA reads TGTGCCAGCAGCTTGGTGTTGTCATCGTACTTC. Translation: CASSLVLSSYF. The whole variable domain, remainder taken from reference TRBV5-8 and TRBJ2-4, is EAGVTQSPTHLIKTRGQQATLRCSPISGHTSVYWYQQALGLGLQFLLWYDEGEERNRGNFPPRFSGRQFPNYSSELNVNALELEDSALYLCASSLVLSSYFGAGTRLSVL.